A selection of T cell receptor beta chains follows, all from one sample in a study of blood T cell repertoires in COVID-19. Profiled with immunoSEQ multiplex PCR; TCRdb holds only in-frame clones, not every one. The sample contains about 75,000 clones, roughly 87% of which appear only once. The specimen was peripheral blood. The receptor set was obtained from a woman between 50 and 59 years old with acute or convalescent COVID-19. CDR3s include the opening cysteine and the closing phenylalanine or tryptophan. D genes are given only for firm matches. Only some rows state a clone size, as once, few, many or a class for expanded clones.

size	D	J	V	CDR3	DNA
.	.	TRBJ1-1	TRBV2	CASSPTTPEAFF	TGTGCCAGCAGCCCCACAACCCCTGAAGCTTTCTTT
once	.	TRBJ1-2	TRBV5-6	CASSLFSARAGANYGYTF	TGTGCCAGCAGCTTGTTTTCGGCCAGGGCCGGAGCTAACTATGGCTACACCTTC
.	.	TRBJ2-5	TRBV7-9	CASRLTGPETQYF	TGTGCCAGCAGACTCACAGGCCCTGAGACCCAGTACTTC
.	TRBD1	TRBJ1-2	TRBV3-1/TRBV3-2	CASSQADRGGYTF	TGTGCCAGCAGCCAAGCGGACAGGGGTGGCTACACCTTC
.	.	TRBJ1-1	TRBV12-2	CASRLVGRGSATEAFF	.
few	.	TRBJ1-5	TRBV14	CASSQGAGQPQHF	TGTGCCAGCAGCCAAGGAGCGGGTCAGCCCCAGCATTTT
.	.	TRBJ1-3	TRBV30	CAYSDSGNTIYF	TGTGCCTACAGTGACTCTGGAAACACCATATATTTT
.	TRBD1	TRBJ1-4	TRBV13	CASSHRGIKVATNEKLFF	TGTGCCAGCAGCCACAGGGGGATTAAAGTTGCAACTAATGAAAAACTGTTTTTT
few	TRBD1	TRBJ2-6	TRBV28	CASTGTGSSGANVLTF	TGTGCCAGCACCGGGACAGGGAGCTCTGGGGCCAACGTCCTGACTTTC
.	TRBD2	TRBJ2-3	TRBV9	CASSVAAGVVYTQYF	TGTGCCAGCAGCGTAGCGGCGGGAGTCGTATATACGCAGTATTTT
.	TRBD1	TRBJ2-7	TRBV6-6	CASSYSTADRVYEQYF	TGTGCCAGCAGTTACTCGACAGCGGACAGGGTATACGAGCAGTACTTC
once	TRBD1	TRBJ1-6	TRBV27	CASSSRQGSPPLHF	TGTGCCAGCAGTTCAAGACAGGGTAGCCCACCCCTCCACTTT
.	.	TRBJ1-5	TRBV27	CASSPERGNQPQHF	TGTGCCAGCAGTCCCGAGAGGGGCAATCAGCCCCAGCATTTT
.	.	TRBJ1-5	TRBV7-9	CASSFGLNQPQHF	TGTGCCAGCAGCTTCGGTCTGAATCAGCCCCAGCATTTT
.	TRBD1	TRBJ1-3	TRBV18	CASSPSRQGVSSGNTIYF	TGTGCCAGCTCACCAAGCCGACAGGGGGTTTCGTCTGGAAACACCATATATTTT
.	TRBD1	TRBJ1-2	TRBV27	CASSLNRGLDGYTF	TGTGCCAGCAGTTTAAACAGGGGGCTGGATGGCTACACCTTC
.	.	TRBJ2-2	TRBV7-7	CASSPARTVKNTGELFF	TGTGCTAGCAGCCCAGCTCGGACAGTGAAGAACACCGGGGAGCTGTTTTTT
.	TRBD1	TRBJ1-2	TRBV7-8	CASSPGQLHYGYTF	TGTGCCAGCAGCCCGGGACAGCTACACTATGGCTACACCTTC
.	TRBD1	TRBJ1-2	TRBV11-2	CASSLGTGVGGYTF	TGTGCCAGCAGCTTGGGGACAGGGGTAGGTGGCTACACCTTC
few	.	TRBJ1-5	TRBV11-1	CASSPTDNQPQHF	TGTGCCAGCAGCCCGACAGATAATCAGCCCCAGCATTTT
.	.	TRBJ1-2	TRBV10-3	CAISEHRTSRQGRFVGYTF	TGTGCCATCAGTGAACATCGTACTTCGCGGCAGGGAAGATTCGTCGGCTACACCTTC
.	TRBD1	TRBJ1-4	TRBV2	CASSATRQGNEKLFF	TGTGCCAGCAGCGCTACCAGACAGGGGAATGAAAAACTGTTTTTT